This T cell receptor (beta chain) was observed in a study of T cell repertoires in cytomegalovirus infection. The overall study: Indicated by public TCR beta signatures were CMV infection and matching HLA type. Study findings and constraints: Summed frequency of shared TCR beta families picked out CMV carriers who also had the relevant HLA. There were HLA-C-restricted CMV-specific TCR beta clonotypes dominating the ex vivo response.

This clonotype occurred many times. Its target is not known. TCRdb re-derived calls from the reads in MiXCR, one entry per CDR3 protein. The sample consists of hundreds of thousands of distinct CDR3 sequences, around 10% of them appearing once. The sequenced sample consisted of PBMCs. The sequence was obtained from a human donor in good health (CMV status not recorded). Some clones in this sample may be carry-over from other donors' samples.

The CDR3 DNA sequence: TGTGCCAGTGGGAAGCGGACAAACTACAATGAGCAGTTCTTC. Protein product: CASGKRTNYNEQFF. This chain connects TRBV28 to TRBJ2-1, with D perhaps TRBD1 or TRBD2 (5 bases each). The CDR3 extends over 14 amino acids. V lost 9 bases, J lost 3 bases, and 15 bases lay in between. From germline, CDR1 is MDHEN and CDR2 SYDVKM.